This T cell receptor beta chain was observed in a study of early T cells in non-severe SARS-CoV-2 infection (dated by TCRdb to the early 2020s). Study-level background: Because TCR sequencing was done on bulk RNA from unsorted whole blood, the alpha and beta chains could not be paired. The full study reports these points: Matching against VDJdb was skewed toward anti-spike CD8 responses, likely underestimated virus-specific expansions, and missed private and CD4 specificities.

Including cysteine and phenylalanine, the CDR3 has 14 amino acids. Just the 42-base CDR3 DNA is kept, in frame starting at base 1. V is trimmed back by 4 bases and J by 8 bases, and the junction contains 8 bases that no gene match accounts for. From a lookup of the germline V gene, CDR1 and CDR2 are SGDLS and YYNGEE. The study was a case-control design nested within a healthcare worker cohort in London, UK, with weekly nasopharyngeal swab PCR tests and blood sampling. Between 23 and 31 March 2020, the week of the UK lockdown, healthcare workers were enrolled and then followed up weekly for as long as 16 weeks. Library preparation was by 5' RACE. Sequencing was performed on a NextSeq 500. The TCR library protocol attached unique molecular identifiers to individual cDNA molecules to correct for sequencing error and PCR bias. Both TCR alpha and beta chains were sequenced, and tight co-correlation was observed between alpha and beta sequence abundances in each sample. The authors processed their data as follows. Decombinator V4 was used to annotate TCR sequences for V gene, J gene and CDR3. TCRs were defined as expanded if a significant change between any two time points was detected under a Poisson model with p below 0.0001. TCR abundances were normalised to the total number of TCRs sequenced per sample and expressed as counts per million. TRAV1-2 paired with TRAJ12, TRAJ20 or TRAJ33 defined MAIT TCRs, while TRAV10 paired with TRAJ18 defined iNKT TCRs. VDJdb, accessed 1 November 2021, was searched for CMV, EBV and SARS-CoV-2 annotated TCRs, with TCRs annotated for multiple antigens excluded. The public reads were quality trimmed at Q25 with fastp and then assembled into clones with MiXCR by TCRdb, keeping productive beta chains. When rows share a CDR3 protein, they turn into one entry using the most common DNA and genes. The V and J calls were not made by the authors but by TCRdb's processing. The sample profile shows 50,000 to 60,000 distinct CDR3 sequences; around 8.5% of them were found once. The ten largest clones take up roughly 20% of the sample.

This clonotype has only a few counts. Its antigen remains undetermined. The input lacks base qualities; no much larger clone sits a single base away. The TCR was taken from an adult who was a healthcare worker with PCR-confirmed SARS-CoV-2 infection or an uninfected control (not recorded which). The chain is assembled from TRBV9 and TRBJ1-4; 7 central nucleotides agree with TRBD1. Sequencing was done on a sample of whole blood. Here the CDR3 is given as CASSSDREEEKLFF. The nucleotide sequence reads as follows: TGTGCCAGCAGCTCCGACAGGGAGGAAGAAAAACTGTTTTTT.